This is a list of T cell receptor beta chains from one sample in a study of human T cells and chemical hapten exposure. TCRdb ran MiXCR on the RACE reads and lists one entry per CDR3 protein. The sample holds 180,000 or so distinct CDR3 sequences, roughly 15% seen once. Sequenced here: whole blood, sampled in connection with sensitization to the hapten diphenylcyclopropenone (DPC). The receptors stem from a woman aged 25 to 39 with alopecia areata. Some clones in this sample may be carry-over from other donors' samples. CDR3s leave out the opening cysteine and the closing phenylalanine or tryptophan. The D gene is left open where the match is weak. Size tells how often a clone was seen (once, few, many) or the class of an expanded clone, and some rows leave it out.

abundance,j_gene,v_gene,d_gene,CDR3aa
few,TRBJ2-3,TRBV18,.,ASSRMTGSTDTQY
few,TRBJ2-2,TRBV9,.,ASSVVPGGYANTGELF
.,TRBJ2-3,TRBV18,TRBD1,ASSPRQGATGDTQY
few,TRBJ1-5,TRBV10-3,TRBD1,AIREDRASNQPQH
many,TRBJ2-2,TRBV7-3,.,ASSLMQGTGELF
few,TRBJ2-5,TRBV19,TRBD2,ASSTPGLAGAETQY
few,TRBJ2-1,TRBV7-3,.,ASSSSGYNEQF
.,TRBJ2-1,TRBV5-1,.,ASSLASNNEQF
.,TRBJ1-6,TRBV15,.,ATSRAFYSPLH
few,TRBJ1-1,TRBV29-1,.,SVVDGVPEAF
many,TRBJ1-4,TRBV9,.,ASSVTGNEKLF
few,TRBJ2-3,TRBV2,TRBD2,ASSLGLAREADTQY
.,TRBJ2-4,TRBV28,TRBD2,ASSLTSGGQNIQY
few,TRBJ2-7,TRBV6-6,TRBD2,ASRLAGATEQY
few,TRBJ1-3,TRBV6-5,.,ASSPWNRGNTIY
many,TRBJ2-3,TRBV20-1,.,SAIASTDTQY
few,TRBJ1-6,TRBV19,TRBD1,ASTVFGTEPLH
few,TRBJ2-5,TRBV7-2,.,ASSLNSETQY
.,TRBJ2-7,TRBV20-1,TRBD1,SAEDRFQQY
many,TRBJ2-1,TRBV4-1,.,ASSGWDRYNEQF
.,TRBJ2-7,TRBV28,TRBD1,ASRERQGMSSEQY
.,TRBJ1-3,TRBV12-3/TRBV12-4,.,ASSVTDYSGNTIY
.,TRBJ1-1,TRBV28,.,ASIAPQGRTEAF
.,TRBJ2-3,TRBV30,TRBD1,AWSGQGSTDTQY
.,TRBJ1-1,TRBV4-2,.,ASSQDGQLNTEAF
many,TRBJ2-4,TRBV20-1,.,SARGLAQLAKNIQY
.,TRBJ2-2,TRBV12-3/TRBV12-4,.,ASSQRVELF
many,TRBJ1-1,TRBV20-1,.,SARYGVTEAF
few,TRBJ2-1,TRBV28,.,ASSFPGADEQF
.,TRBJ1-3,TRBV11-2,.,ASSRIDSGNTIY
many,TRBJ2-5,TRBV7-8,.,ASSLRGTVEETQY
many,TRBJ2-1,TRBV7-9,.,ASTPGAGTNNEQF
.,TRBJ2-2,TRBV7-2,.,ASSPRQPPNTGELF
.,TRBJ2-3,TRBV27,TRBD2,VSSLGLAWY
.,TRBJ1-6,TRBV28,TRBD1,ASSSPTGKVNSPLH
many,TRBJ1-2,TRBV7-2,.,ASSLASQGSYGYT
.,TRBJ2-7,TRBV6-2/TRBV6-3,TRBD1,ASRVAGTGRSYEQY
many,TRBJ2-7,TRBV29-1,TRBD2,SVRRLAGALGEQY